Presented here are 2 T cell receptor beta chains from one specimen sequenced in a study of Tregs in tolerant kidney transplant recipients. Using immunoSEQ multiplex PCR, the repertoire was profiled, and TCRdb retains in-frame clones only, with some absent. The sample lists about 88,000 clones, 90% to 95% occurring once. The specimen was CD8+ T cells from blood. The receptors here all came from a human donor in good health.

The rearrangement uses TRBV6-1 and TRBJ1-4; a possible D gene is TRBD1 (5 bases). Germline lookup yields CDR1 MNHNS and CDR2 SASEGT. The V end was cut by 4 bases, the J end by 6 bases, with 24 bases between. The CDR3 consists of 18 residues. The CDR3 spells CASSVTTVTLRVDEKLFF. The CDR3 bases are TGTGCCAGCAGTGTTACGACCGTAACCCTCAGGGTTGATGAAAAACTGTTTTTT.

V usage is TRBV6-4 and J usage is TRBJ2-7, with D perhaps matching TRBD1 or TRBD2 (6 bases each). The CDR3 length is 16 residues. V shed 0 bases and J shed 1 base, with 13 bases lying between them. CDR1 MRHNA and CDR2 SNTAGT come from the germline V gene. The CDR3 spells CASSDSGKGGSYEQYF. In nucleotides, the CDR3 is TGTGCCAGCAGTGACTCGGGCAAGGGGGGATCCTACGAGCAGTACTTC.